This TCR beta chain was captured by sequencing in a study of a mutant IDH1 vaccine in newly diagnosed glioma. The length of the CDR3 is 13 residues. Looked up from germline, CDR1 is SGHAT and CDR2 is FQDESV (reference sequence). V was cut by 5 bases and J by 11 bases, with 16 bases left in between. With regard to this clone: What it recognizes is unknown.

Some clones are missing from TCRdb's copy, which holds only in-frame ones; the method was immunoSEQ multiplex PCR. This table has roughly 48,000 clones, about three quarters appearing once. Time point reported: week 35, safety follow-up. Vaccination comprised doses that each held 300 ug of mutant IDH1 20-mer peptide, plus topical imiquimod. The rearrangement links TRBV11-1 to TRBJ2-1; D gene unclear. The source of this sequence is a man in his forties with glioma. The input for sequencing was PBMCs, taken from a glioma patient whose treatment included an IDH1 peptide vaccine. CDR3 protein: CASSRRADGKQFF. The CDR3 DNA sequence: TGTGCCAGCAGCCGTAGGGCGGACGGTAAGCAGTTCTTC. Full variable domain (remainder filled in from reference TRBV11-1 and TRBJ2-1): EAEVAQSPRYKITEKSQAVAFWCDPISGHATLYWYRQILGQGPELLVQFQDESVVDDSQLPKDRFSAERLKGVDSTLKIQPAELGDSAMYLCASSRRADGKQFFGPGTRLTVL.